The source of this TCR beta chain is a study of low-dose radiotherapy and immunotherapy resistance in tumors. Study as a whole: Every two weeks patients got nivolumab 240 mg flat dose, plus ipilimumab 1 mg/kg every six weeks, intravenously. Patients took aspirin (300 mg orally, daily) for four cycles beginning at cycle 1 day 1.

This clonotype appeared many times. Time point: after trial treatment. The treatment here: LDRT plus nivolumab, ipilimumab, low-dose cyclophosphamide and aspirin (RACIN trial). Nivolumab, ipilimumab, aspirin, low-dose cyclophosphamide and low-dose radiotherapy were given to donors. Alpha- and beta-chain coverage of first-strand cDNA came from TRAV- and TRBV-specific primers. TCR amplification used about 20 PCR cycles, a constant-region primer and a V-primer adapter. TCRdb recomputed calls from the reads with MiXCR, one row per CDR3 protein. The data hold 95,000 to 100,000 distinct CDR3 sequences, with under 25% observed a single time. Trimming shortened V by 0 bases and J by 6 bases, and 16 bases separated the two germline ends. Germline V gene sequence: CDR1 SGHRS, CDR2 YFSETQ. CDR3 size: 16 residues.

This TCR derives from a male donor with prostate cancer. This chain uses TRBV5-1 with TRBJ2-1; a weak D match, TRBD2 (5 bases). Here the sequenced sample was PBMCs, taken after low-dose radiotherapy plus immunotherapy. Written as DNA, the CDR3 is TGCGCCAGCAGCTTGGCCACGGGAACTCAAACCAATGAGCAGTTCTTC. As protein: CASSLATGTQTNEQFF.